The 26 T cell receptor beta chains listed next were all sequenced from one sample in a study of blood T cell repertoires in COVID-19. Data came from immunoSEQ multiplex PCR; TCRdb stores just in-frame clones and leaves some out. The data show 150,000 to 170,000 clones, around 84% seen once. The sequenced sample was peripheral blood. The receptors originated from a man older than 75 with acute or convalescent COVID-19.

V usage is TRBV28 and J usage is TRBJ1-5; possible D gene TRBD1, 5 bases. Per the germline V gene, CDR1 is MDHEN and CDR2 is SYDVKM. V lost 5 bases and J 2 bases, leaving 16 bases between the germline ends. There are 16 residues in the CDR3. The CDR3 DNA reads as TGTGCCAGCAGTGAGTTCCAGGGAGGAGGCAATCAGCCCCAGCATTTT. Its protein is CASSEFQGGGNQPQHF.

V usage is TRBV19 and J usage is TRBJ1-2, with TRBD1 as a possible D gene (6 bases). The CDR3 covers 14 residues. Germline-derived CDR1 and CDR2 are LNHDA and SQIVND (reference sequence). Trimming pared 3 bases from V and 6 bases from J, leaving 14 bases between. The CDR3 bases are TGTGCCAGTAGTATCCCCACGGCAGGGGATGGCTACACCTTC. Residues: CASSIPTAGDGYTF. The whole variable domain, remainder taken from reference TRBV19 and TRBJ1-2, is DGGITQSPKYLFRKEGQNVTLSCEQNLNHDAMYWYRQDPGQGLRLIYYSQIVNDFQKGDIAEGYSVSREKKESFPLTVTSAQKNPTAFYLCASSIPTAGDGYTFGSGTRLTVV.

The CDR3 bases are TGTGCCAGCTCACCAAATGGACAGCACACCGGGGAGCTGTTTTTT. This gives the protein CASSPNGQHTGELFF. The rearrangement uses TRBV18 and TRBJ2-2; D is possibly TRBD1 (6 bases). Looked up from germline, CDR1 is KGHSH and CDR2 is LQKENI. The length of the CDR3 is 15 residues. V lost 2 bases and J lost 3, with 10 bases in between.

J is TRBJ2-2 and V is TRBV5-1; a possible D gene is TRBD2 (5 bases). This CDR3 region has 13 residues. Trimming removed 5 bases from V and 7 bases from J, with 12 bases in between. Germline CDR1 is SGHRS and CDR2 is YFSETQ. The CDR3 reads CASSRDTDGELFF. DNA of the CDR3: TGCGCCAGCAGTCGGGATACTGACGGGGAGCTGTTTTTT. The full variable domain, in which reference TRBV5-1 and TRBJ2-2 provide the parts outside the CDR3, is KAGVTQTPRYLIKTRGQQVTLSCSPISGHRSVSWYQQTPGQGLQFLFEYFSETQRNKGNFPGRFSGRQFSNSRSEMNVSTLELGDSALYLCASSRDTDGELFFGEGSRLTVL.

V is TRBV9 and J is TRBJ2-5; the match to TRBD1 covers 8 bases. This CDR3 comprises 16 residues. Losses at the gene ends were 0 bases for V and 2 bases for J; bases not matched to a gene: 6. Germline CDR1 is SGDLS and CDR2 is YYNGEE. CDR3 amino acids: CASSVAGQGGQETQYF. The CDR3, as DNA: TGTGCCAGCAGCGTAGCTGGACAGGGAGGACAAGAGACCCAGTACTTC.

The chain is built from TRBV5-4 and TRBJ1-1, with D perhaps TRBD1 (5 bases). V lost 7 bases and J 5 bases, leaving 15 bases between the germline ends. Germline V lookup: CDR1 SGHNT, CDR2 YYREEE (reference sequence). The CDR3 length is 13 residues. The CDR3 loop reads CASALRGGTEAFF. CDR3 coding DNA: TGTGCCAGCGCCTTACGGGGGGGAACTGAAGCTTTCTTT.

V usage is TRBV5-1 and J usage is TRBJ2-7; perhaps TRBD2 as D (6 bases). This CDR3 is 14 amino acids long. Between the trimmed V and J ends, which lost 4 bases and 5 bases, there was a span of 16 bases. Germline lookup yields CDR1 SGHRS and CDR2 YFSETQ. The CDR3 loop is CASSPGWGGNEQYF. As DNA, the CDR3 is TGCGCCAGCAGCCCGGGCTGGGGCGGGAACGAGCAGTACTTC. Full variable domain (rest looked up from reference TRBV5-1 and TRBJ2-7): KAGVTQTPRYLIKTRGQQVTLSCSPISGHRSVSWYQQTPGQGLQFLFEYFSETQRNKGNFPGRFSGRQFSNSRSEMNVSTLELGDSALYLCASSPGWGGNEQYFGPGTRLTVT.

The V gene is TRBV3-1 (or the pseudogene TRBV3-2), the J gene TRBJ2-7; D gene ambiguous. The CDR3 contains 15 residues. Between the trimmed V and J ends, which lost 0 bases and 3 bases, there was a span of 12 bases. Germline V gene sequence: CDR1 LGHDT, CDR2 YNNKEL (reference sequence). The CDR3 DNA follows: TGTGCCAGCAGCCAAGATCCGAACCCACTCTACGAGCAGTACTTC. It translates to CASSQDPNPLYEQYF.

The CDR3, as DNA: TGCGCCAGCAGCTTGGGCGGGGGAGGGTCCTACGAGCAGTACGTC. The encoded protein is CASSLGGGGSYEQYV. The J gene is TRBJ2-7, the V gene TRBV5-1; TRBD2 matches at 7 bases. The V gene's germline CDR1 is SGHRS and CDR2 YFSETQ. The CDR3 sequence is 15 residues long. The J segment lost 1 base and the V segment lost 0 bases, leaving 4 bases of the junction unmatched.

This chain uses TRBV4-2 with TRBJ1-6; a weak D match, TRBD1 (5 bases). Germline V gene lookup returns CDR1 LGHNA and CDR2 YNFKEQ. The CDR3 contains 13 residues. Trimming removed 1 base from V and 10 bases from J, with 8 bases in between. The CDR3: CASSQVRGSPLHF. CDR3 bases: TGTGCCAGCAGCCAAGTTAGGGGCTCACCCCTCCACTTT.

The V and J genes are TRBV19 and TRBJ2-7; 7 bases agree with TRBD1. Germline V CDR1 and CDR2: LNHDA, SQIVND (reference sequence). The CDR3 totals 14 residues. Trimming took 5 bases from V and 2 from J; bases not matched to a gene: 6. Here the CDR3 DNA reads TGTGCCAGTAGTCAGACAGGGTACGCCTACGAGCAGTACTTC. Amino acids: CASSQTGYAYEQYF. Together with reference TRBV19 and TRBJ2-7, the CDR3 gives the full variable domain: DGGITQSPKYLFRKEGQNVTLSCEQNLNHDAMYWYRQDPGQGLRLIYYSQIVNDFQKGDIAEGYSVSREKKESFPLTVTSAQKNPTAFYLCASSQTGYAYEQYFGPGTRLTVT.

This clone was seen a handful of times. The gene calls are TRBV28 and TRBJ1-1, with D possibly TRBD1 on 6 matching bases. With 5 bases removed from V and 6 bases from J, the gap between germline ends came to 19 bases. CDR1 is MDHEN and CDR2 is SYDVKM in the germline V gene. CDR3 length: 15 amino acids. CDR3 amino acids: CASSLTRDKGAEAFF. CDR3 DNA sequence: TGTGCCAGCAGTCTTACCCGGGACAAAGGGGCTGAAGCTTTCTTT.

The chain recombines TRBV29-1 with TRBJ1-1; D is ambiguous. The germline gives CDR1 SQVTM, CDR2 ANQGSEA. The CDR3 is 12 residues long. V was cut by 5 bases and J by 5 bases, with 12 bases left in between. The CDR3 protein is CSVSVTRTEAFF. The CDR3 DNA follows: TGCAGCGTTTCCGTTACGAGGACTGAAGCTTTCTTT.

The J gene is TRBJ1-5, the V gene TRBV28; tentatively, D is TRBD1 (5 bases). Trimming took 7 bases from V and 5 from J, leaving 15 bases between them. From germline, CDR1 is MDHEN and CDR2 SYDVKM. The CDR3 totals 14 residues. CDR3: CASTKSRGDQPQHF. DNA of the CDR3: TGTGCCAGCACCAAGAGCCGGGGGGATCAGCCCCAGCATTTT.

The chain has TRBV18 and TRBJ2-2; D unclear. CDR1 and CDR2 (germline): KGHSH, LQKENI. The germline V and J ends were trimmed by 0 bases and 3 bases, with 8 bases remaining between them. This CDR3 is built from 15 residues. The chain's CDR3 is CASSPPASHTGELFF. In DNA form, the CDR3 reads TGTGCCAGCTCACCACCCGCTAGTCACACCGGGGAGCTGTTTTTT.

The chain combines TRBV11-2 with TRBJ1-1; D possibly corresponds to TRBD1 (6 bases). The CDR3 sequence is 15 residues long. From germline, CDR1 is SGHAT and CDR2 FQNNGV. Between the trimmed V and J ends, which lost 6 bases and 3 bases, there was a span of 17 bases. CDR3 amino acids: CASRGVRGQHTEAFF. The CDR3 region has the DNA TGTGCCAGCAGGGGAGTCAGGGGCCAGCACACTGAAGCTTTCTTT. Complete variable domain (other parts from reference TRBV11-2 and TRBJ1-1): EAGVAQSPRYKIIEKRQSVAFWCNPISGHATLYWYQQILGQGPKLLIQFQNNGVVDDSQLPKDRFSAERLKGVDSTLKIQPAKLEDSAVYLCASRGVRGQHTEAFFGQGTRLTVV.

The chain has TRBV18 and TRBJ1-2; 8 nucleotides align to TRBD1. Germline V gene lookup returns CDR1 KGHSH and CDR2 LQKENI. J lost 0 bases, V lost 1 base, and 1 base had no gene match. The CDR3 runs 15 residues. The CDR3 sequence is CASSPQQGANYGYTF. The CDR3 DNA is TGTGCCAGCTCACCACAACAGGGGGCTAACTATGGCTACACCTTC.

This sequence joins TRBV3-1 (or the pseudogene TRBV3-2) and TRBJ2-6; 11 bases align to TRBD1. The V gene's germline CDR1 is LGHDT and CDR2 YNNKEL (reference sequence). The V gene end was trimmed by 4 bases and the J gene end by 1 base; junction bases not matched to a gene: 6. This CDR3 is 18 amino acids long. The CDR3 DNA sequence: TGTGCCAGCAGCCTCCGGACAGGGGGCGTATCTGGGGCCAACGTCCTGACTTTC. It encodes CASSLRTGGVSGANVLTF.

The chain has TRBV19 and TRBJ1-3, with D possibly TRBD1 on 5 matching bases. Trimming left V 9 bases short and J 1 base short, with 19 bases between. CDR1 is LNHDA, CDR2 SQIVND, per germline (reference sequence). The CDR3 loop spans 16 amino acids. The chain's CDR3 is CASFPTSRGSGNTIYF. CDR3 nucleotide sequence: TGTGCCAGCTTTCCTACTTCGCGGGGGTCTGGAAACACCATATATTTT. Complete variable domain (other parts from reference TRBV19 and TRBJ1-3): DGGITQSPKYLFRKEGQNVTLSCEQNLNHDAMYWYRQDPGQGLRLIYYSQIVNDFQKGDIAEGYSVSREKKESFPLTVTSAQKNPTAFYLCASFPTSRGSGNTIYFGEGSWLTVV.

The CDR3 bases are TGCGCCAGCAGCCGGGGGAGAGGACTAAGCACAGATACGCAGTATTTT. Protein sequence: CASSRGRGLSTDTQYF. The chain combines TRBV4-3 with TRBJ2-3; weak D call: TRBD2 (6 bases). The CDR3 loop spans 16 amino acids. The germline V and J ends were trimmed by 4 bases and 0 bases, with 14 bases remaining between them. The germline gives CDR1 LGHNA, CDR2 YSLEER.

The chain carries TRBV4-3 and TRBJ2-3, with D possibly matching TRBD2 (6 bases). Trimming shortened V by 0 bases and J by 6 bases, and 25 bases separated the two germline ends. CDR1 and CDR2 (germline): LGHNA, YSLEER. This CDR3 is 19 amino acids long. The CDR3 sequence is CASSQDRTGVLPIFDTQYF. The CDR3, as DNA: TGCGCCAGCAGCCAAGATCGGACGGGGGTCCTACCAATCTTCGATACGCAGTATTTT.

This chain uses TRBV18 with TRBJ2-3; D ambiguous. The CDR3 is made up of 17 amino acids. The V end was cut by 3 bases, the J end by 0 bases, with 16 bases between. Germline V gives CDR1 KGHSH, CDR2 LQKENI. For the CDR3, the DNA is TGTGCCAGCTCACCTTCAGTCCCTGAACTAAGCACAGATACGCAGTATTTT. Encoded protein: CASSPSVPELSTDTQYF.

V is TRBV5-6 and J is TRBJ1-2; D unresolved. The CDR3 is 14 residues long. The germline gives CDR1 SGHDT, CDR2 YYEEEE. Trimming shortened V by 1 base and J by 1 base, and 8 bases separated the two germline ends. The CDR3 spells CASSLSYGNYGYTF. The CDR3 DNA follows: TGTGCCAGCAGCTTGAGTTACGGTAACTATGGCTACACCTTC.

The V call is TRBV19, the J call TRBJ1-6; weak D call: TRBD1 (5 bases). CDR3 length equals 15 residues. The germline gives CDR1 LNHDA, CDR2 SQIVND (reference sequence). V was cut by 7 bases and J by 5 bases, with 15 bases left in between. The CDR3 loop is CASNQGGSHNSPLHF. CDR3 coding DNA: TGTGCCAGTAACCAGGGAGGATCCCATAATTCACCCCTCCACTTT.

The count of this clone is one. V is TRBV11-1 and J is TRBJ2-5; 7 bases align to TRBD2. V dropped 5 bases and J dropped 5; count of bases not matched to a gene: 8. The CDR3 extends over 14 amino acids. CDR1 and CDR2 (germline): SGHAT, FQDESV (reference sequence). The CDR3 reads CASSLAKGGETQYF. The CDR3 nucleotides are TGTGCCAGCAGCCTTGCCAAGGGAGGGGAGACCCAGTACTTC. Combining the CDR3 with reference TRBV11-1 and TRBJ2-5 gives the whole variable domain EAEVAQSPRYKITEKSQAVAFWCDPISGHATLYWYRQILGQGPELLVQFQDESVVDDSQLPKDRFSAERLKGVDSTLKIQPAELGDSAMYLCASSLAKGGETQYFGPGTRLLVL.

This CDR3 is CASSLGQVYNSPLHF. The CDR3 DNA sequence: TGTGCCAGCAGTTTAGGCCAGGTCTATAATTCACCCCTCCACTTT. The genes are TRBV28 and TRBJ1-6; D remains ambiguous. Germline V lookup: CDR1 MDHEN, CDR2 SYDVKM. The CDR3 loop spans 15 amino acids. V was pared by 2 bases and J by 3 bases, with 8 bases between.